This TCR beta chain was documented in a study of shared clonotypes between healthy human individuals. Looking at the study overall: Researchers assigned three CD4 naive, three CD4 memory, two CD8 naive and one CD8 memory plate to each donor. Findings and limits, study-wide: Blood was the sole source, and tissue repertoires probably differ.

This CDR3 has 16 amino acids. V was trimmed by 4 bases and J by 0 bases, leaving 13 bases between them. Germline V lookup: CDR1 SEHNR, CDR2 FQNEAQ (reference sequence). The method was immunoSEQ multiplex PCR; TCRdb's version includes in-frame clones alone and lacks a portion of them. Among roughly 2.1 million clones listed, 93% were seen once. CD8 cells classed as naive were CD45RO-negative and positively selected for CCR7, excluding terminally differentiated effector memory CD45RA+ cells. Regarding this clone: Its antigen is not known.

The sequence was collected from a man aged 18 to 35 in good health. Some clones in this sample may be carry-over from other donors' samples. The chain recombines TRBV7-9 with TRBJ2-1, with TRBD2 as a possible D gene (5 bases). The sequenced sample consisted of naive CD8+ T cells from PBMCs. CDR3 in amino acids: CASSSRDPSSYNEQFF. The CDR3 bases are TGTGCCAGCAGCTCCCGGGATCCGAGCTCCTACAATGAGCAGTTCTTC. The variable domain in full, with the rest retrieved from reference TRBV7-9 and TRBJ2-1, is DTGVSQNPRHKITKRGQNVTFRCDPISEHNRLYWYRQTLGQGPEFLTYFQNEAQLEKSRLLSDRFSAERPKGSFSTLEIQRTEQGDSAMYLCASSSRDPSSYNEQFFGPGTRLTVL.